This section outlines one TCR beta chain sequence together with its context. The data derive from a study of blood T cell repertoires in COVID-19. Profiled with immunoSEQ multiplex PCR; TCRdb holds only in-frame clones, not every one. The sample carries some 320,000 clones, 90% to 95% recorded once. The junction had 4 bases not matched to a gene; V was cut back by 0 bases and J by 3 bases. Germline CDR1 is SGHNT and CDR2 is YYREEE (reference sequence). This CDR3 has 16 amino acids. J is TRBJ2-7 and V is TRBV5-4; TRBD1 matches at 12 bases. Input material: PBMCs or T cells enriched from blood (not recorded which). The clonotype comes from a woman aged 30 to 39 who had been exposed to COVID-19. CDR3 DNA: TGTGCCAGCAGCTTGGCCGGGACAGGGGGCTTCTACGAGCAGTACTTC. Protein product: CASSLAGTGGFYEQYF.